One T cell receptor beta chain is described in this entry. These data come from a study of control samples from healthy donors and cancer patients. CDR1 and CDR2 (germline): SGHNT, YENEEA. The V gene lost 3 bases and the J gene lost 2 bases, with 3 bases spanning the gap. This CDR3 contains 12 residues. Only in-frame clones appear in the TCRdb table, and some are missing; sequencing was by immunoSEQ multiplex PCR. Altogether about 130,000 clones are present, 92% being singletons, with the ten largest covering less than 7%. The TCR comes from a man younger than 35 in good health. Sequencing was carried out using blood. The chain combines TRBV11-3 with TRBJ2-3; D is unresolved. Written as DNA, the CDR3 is TGTGCCAGCAGCTTTCACACAGATACGCAGTATTTT. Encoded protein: CASSFHTDTQYF. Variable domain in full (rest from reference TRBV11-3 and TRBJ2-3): EAGVVQSPRYKIIEKKQPVAFWCNPISGHNTLYWYLQNLGQGPELLIRYENEEAVDDSQLPKDRFSAERLKGVDSTLKIQPAELGDSAVYLCASSFHTDTQYFGPGTRLTVL.